These 6 T cell receptor beta chains originate from one sample sequenced in a study of blood T cell repertoires in COVID-19. Sequencing was performed with immunoSEQ multiplex PCR; in TCRdb, only in-frame clones are kept and a portion is missing. The sample holds about 36,000 clones, about 88% seen once. Sequenced material: peripheral blood. Receptors originate from a human donor in a cohort sampled during active COVID-19.

The rearrangement joins TRBV5-6 to TRBJ2-7, with 7 bases matching TRBD1. Germline loops: CDR1 SGHDT, CDR2 YYEEEE. Unmatched junction bases numbered 8, after V lost 4 bases and J lost 1 base. The CDR3 covers 15 residues. CDR3 region: CASSGDRVPSYEQYF. CDR3 nucleotide sequence: TGTGCCAGCAGCGGAGACAGGGTACCGTCCTACGAGCAGTACTTC.

V gene TRBV6-2 or TRBV6-3 combines with J gene TRBJ2-1; TRBD1 aligns across 7 bases. CDR3 length equals 15 residues. The V and J ends lost 4 bases and 5 bases, in that order; junction bases with no gene match: 8. Germline loops: CDR1 MNHEY, CDR2 SVGEGT. CDR3 residues: CASSFTGQADNEQFF. The CDR3 nucleotides read TGTGCCAGCAGTTTCACCGGACAGGCTGACAATGAGCAGTTCTTC.

The rearrangement joins TRBV6-5 to TRBJ2-7; the match to TRBD1 covers 7 bases. CDR1 is MNHEY, CDR2 SVGAGI, per germline. The ends lost 7 bases at V and 7 bases at J; junction bases unmatched: 10. The CDR3 has 13 residues. The CDR3 coding sequence is TGTGCCAGCACCGAGACAGGGACGAGGGAGCAGTACTTC. Amino acid sequence: CASTETGTREQYF.

This chain links TRBV2 with TRBJ1-2; 7 bases are shared with TRBD1. CDR1 SNHLY and CDR2 FYNNEI come from the germline V gene. V lost 2 bases and J lost 7; bases outside the gene matches: 7. The CDR3 consists of 14 residues. CDR3 bases: TGTGCCAGCAGTGAATTGACAGGGACGGTTGGCTACACCTTC. Amino acids: CASSELTGTVGYTF.

The V call is TRBV29-1, the J call TRBJ1-2, with TRBD1 matching over 10 bases. The trim removed 7 bases at V and 5 bases at J, leaving 4 bases unmatched. This CDR3 has 12 residues. The germline V gene encodes CDR1 SQVTM and CDR2 ANQGSEA. For the CDR3, the DNA is TGCAGCGCTGGGACAGGGGAATATGGCTACACCTTC. Protein product: CSAGTGEYGYTF.

This sequence joins TRBV9 and TRBJ2-2; D is unresolved. There are 13 residues in the CDR3. The germline V gene encodes CDR1 SGDLS and CDR2 YYNGEE. The V end was cut by 0 bases, the J end by 6 bases, with 6 bases between. Here the CDR3 DNA reads TGTGCCAGCAGCGTAGCCGTCTCCGGGGAGCTGTTTTTT. It is translated as CASSVAVSGELFF.